This T cell receptor (beta chain) was captured by sequencing in a study of blood T cell repertoires in COVID-19. V was pared by 4 bases and J by 3 bases, with 20 bases between. The germline CDR1 and CDR2 sequences are SGDLS and YYNGEE. The CDR3 extends over 17 amino acids. Original handling: Amplification of reference gene primers was used by the study to estimate nucleated cell counts. Profiling relied on immunoSEQ multiplex PCR, and the TCRdb table lists in-frame clones only, not all of them. The V and J calls and clone size were taken over from that table, and D and trimming were inferred from the DNA. The sample records about 170,000 clones, 83% being singletons.

The receptor was derived from a woman aged 50 to 60 in a cohort exposed to, infected with or recovered from COVID-19 (not recorded which). The V call is TRBV9, the J call TRBJ2-1; TRBD1 might be the D (6 bases). Sequencing was performed on PBMCs or T cells enriched from blood (not recorded which). CDR3 region: CASSPLIQGRYYNEQFF. CDR3 in DNA: TGTGCCAGCAGCCCCCTCATACAGGGCCGTTACTACAATGAGCAGTTCTTC.